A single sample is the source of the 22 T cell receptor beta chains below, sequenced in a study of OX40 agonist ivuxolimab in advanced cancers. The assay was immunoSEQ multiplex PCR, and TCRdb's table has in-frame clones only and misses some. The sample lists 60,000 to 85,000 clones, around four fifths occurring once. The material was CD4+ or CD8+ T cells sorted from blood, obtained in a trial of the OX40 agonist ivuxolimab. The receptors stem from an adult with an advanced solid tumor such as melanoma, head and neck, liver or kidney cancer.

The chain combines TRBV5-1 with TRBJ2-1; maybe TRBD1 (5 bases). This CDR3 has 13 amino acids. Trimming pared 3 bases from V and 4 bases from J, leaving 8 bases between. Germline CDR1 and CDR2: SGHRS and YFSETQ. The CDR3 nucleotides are TGCGCCAGCAGCTCGACAGTTTACAATGAGCAGTTCTTC. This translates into CASSSTVYNEQFF.

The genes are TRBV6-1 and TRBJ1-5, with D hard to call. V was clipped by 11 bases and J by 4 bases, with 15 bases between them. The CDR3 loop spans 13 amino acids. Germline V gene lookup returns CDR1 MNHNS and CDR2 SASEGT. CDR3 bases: TGTGCCGCAGCAGGTTACGAGAATCAGCCCCAGCATTTT. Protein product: CAAAGYENQPQHF.

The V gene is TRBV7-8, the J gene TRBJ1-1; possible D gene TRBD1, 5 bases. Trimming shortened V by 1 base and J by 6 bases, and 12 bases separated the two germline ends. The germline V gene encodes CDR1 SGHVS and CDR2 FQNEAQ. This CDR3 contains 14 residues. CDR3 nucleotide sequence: TGTGCCAGCAGCTTAGTGGCGGGGGGACCTGAAGCTTTCTTT. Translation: CASSLVAGGPEAFF.

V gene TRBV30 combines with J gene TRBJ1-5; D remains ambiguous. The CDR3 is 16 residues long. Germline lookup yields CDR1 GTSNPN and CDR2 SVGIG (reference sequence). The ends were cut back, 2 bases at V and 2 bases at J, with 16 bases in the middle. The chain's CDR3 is CAWSPLHSSRNQPQHF. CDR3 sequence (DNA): TGTGCCTGGAGTCCTTTACACTCATCACGCAATCAGCCCCAGCATTTT. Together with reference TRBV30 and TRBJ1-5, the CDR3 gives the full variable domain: SQTIHQWPATLVQPVGSPLSLECTVEGTSNPNLYWYRQAAGRGLQLLFYSVGIGQISSEVPQNLSASRPQDRQFILSSKKLLLSDSGFYLCAWSPLHSSRNQPQHFGDGTRLSIL.

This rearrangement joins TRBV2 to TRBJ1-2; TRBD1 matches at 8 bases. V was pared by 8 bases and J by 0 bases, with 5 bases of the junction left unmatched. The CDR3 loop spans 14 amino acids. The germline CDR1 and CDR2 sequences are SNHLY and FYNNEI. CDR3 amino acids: CASRDRSTNYGYTF. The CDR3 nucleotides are TGTGCCAGCCGGGACAGGTCCACTAACTATGGCTACACCTTC. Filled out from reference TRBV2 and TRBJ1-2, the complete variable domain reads EPEVTQTPSHQVTQMGQEVILRCVPISNHLYFYWYRQILGQKVEFLVSFYNNEISEKSEIFDDQFSVERPDGSNFTLKIRSTKLEDSAMYFCASRDRSTNYGYTFGSGTRLTVV.

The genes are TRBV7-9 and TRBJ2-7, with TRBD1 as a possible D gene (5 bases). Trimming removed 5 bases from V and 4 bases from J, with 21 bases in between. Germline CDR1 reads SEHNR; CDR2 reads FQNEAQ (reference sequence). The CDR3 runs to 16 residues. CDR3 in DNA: TGTGCCAGCAGCCCTGAATACAGGTGGTTATCTTACGAGCAGTACTTC. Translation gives CASSPEYRWLSYEQYF.

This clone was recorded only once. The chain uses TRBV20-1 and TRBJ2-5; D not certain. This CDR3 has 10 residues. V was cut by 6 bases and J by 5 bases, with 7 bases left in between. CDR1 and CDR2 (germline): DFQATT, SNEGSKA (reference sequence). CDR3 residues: CSAVRETQYF. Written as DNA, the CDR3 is TGCAGTGCAGTTCGGGAGACCCAGTACTTC.

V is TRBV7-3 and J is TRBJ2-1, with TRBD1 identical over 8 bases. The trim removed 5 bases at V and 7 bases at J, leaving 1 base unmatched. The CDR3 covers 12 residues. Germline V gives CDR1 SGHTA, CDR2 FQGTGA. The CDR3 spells CASSNRGNEQFF. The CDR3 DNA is TGTGCCAGCAGCAACAGGGGGAATGAGCAGTTCTTC.

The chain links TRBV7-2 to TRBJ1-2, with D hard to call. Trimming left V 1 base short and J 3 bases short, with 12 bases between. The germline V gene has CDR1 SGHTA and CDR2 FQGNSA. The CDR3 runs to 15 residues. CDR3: CASSLVRSADYGYTF. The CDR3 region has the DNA TGTGCCAGCAGCTTAGTTAGGTCAGCGGACTATGGCTACACCTTC.

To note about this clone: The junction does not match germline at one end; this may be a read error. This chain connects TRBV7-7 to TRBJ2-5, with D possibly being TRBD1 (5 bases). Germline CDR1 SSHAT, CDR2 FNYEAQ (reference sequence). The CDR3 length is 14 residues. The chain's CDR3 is CASSFWGSQETQYF. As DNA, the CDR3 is TGTGCTAGCAGCTTTTGGGGCTCACAAGAGACCCAGTACTTC.

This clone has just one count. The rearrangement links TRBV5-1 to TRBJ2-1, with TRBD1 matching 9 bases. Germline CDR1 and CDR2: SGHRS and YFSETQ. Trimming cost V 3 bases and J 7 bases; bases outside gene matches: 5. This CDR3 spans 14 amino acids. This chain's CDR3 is CASSWGTGSNEQFF. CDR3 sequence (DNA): TGCGCCAGCAGCTGGGGGACAGGGTCTAATGAGCAGTTCTTC.

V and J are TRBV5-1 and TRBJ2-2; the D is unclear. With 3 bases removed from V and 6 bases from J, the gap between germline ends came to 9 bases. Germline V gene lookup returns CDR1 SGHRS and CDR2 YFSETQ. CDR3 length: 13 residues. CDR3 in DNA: TGCGCCAGCAGCTCAACCCGCCCCGGGGAGCTGTTTTTT. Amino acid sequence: CASSSTRPGELFF.

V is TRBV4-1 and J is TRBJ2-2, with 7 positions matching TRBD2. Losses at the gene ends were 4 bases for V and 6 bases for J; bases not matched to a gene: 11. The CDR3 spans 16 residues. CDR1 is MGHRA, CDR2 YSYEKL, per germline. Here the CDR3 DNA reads TGCGCCAGCAGCCCCCCAATGCGGGAGCCCCCCGGGGAGCTGTTTTTT. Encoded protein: CASSPPMREPPGELFF.

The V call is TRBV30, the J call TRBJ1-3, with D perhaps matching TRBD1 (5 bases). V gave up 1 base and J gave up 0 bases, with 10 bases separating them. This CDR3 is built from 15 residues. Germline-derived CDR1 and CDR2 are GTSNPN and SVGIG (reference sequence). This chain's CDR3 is CAWSGTYSSGNTIYF. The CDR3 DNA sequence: TGTGCCTGGAGTGGGACATACAGCTCTGGAAACACCATATATTTT.

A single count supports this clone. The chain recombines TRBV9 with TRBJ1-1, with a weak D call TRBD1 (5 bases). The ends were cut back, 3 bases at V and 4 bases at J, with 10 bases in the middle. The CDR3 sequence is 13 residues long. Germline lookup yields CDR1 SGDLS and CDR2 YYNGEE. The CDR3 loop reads CASSAHGGTEAFF. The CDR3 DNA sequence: TGTGCCAGCAGCGCCCACGGGGGCACTGAAGCTTTCTTT.

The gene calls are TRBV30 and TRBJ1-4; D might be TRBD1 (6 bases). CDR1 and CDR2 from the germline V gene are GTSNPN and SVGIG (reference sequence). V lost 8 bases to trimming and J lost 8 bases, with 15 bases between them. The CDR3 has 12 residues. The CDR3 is CAQGQEGEKLFF. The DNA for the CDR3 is TGTGCCCAGGGGCAGGAGGGGGAAAAACTGTTTTTT.

This CDR3 is CASGKLEHVDTDTQYF. DNA of the CDR3: TGTGCCAGCGGGAAATTGGAGCACGTTGACACAGATACGCAGTATTTT. The genes are TRBV25-1 and TRBJ2-3; unclear D gene. Between the trimmed V and J ends, which lost 8 bases and 2 bases, there was a span of 20 bases. The CDR3 runs to 16 residues. CDR1 and CDR2 from the germline V gene are MGHDK and SYGVNS.

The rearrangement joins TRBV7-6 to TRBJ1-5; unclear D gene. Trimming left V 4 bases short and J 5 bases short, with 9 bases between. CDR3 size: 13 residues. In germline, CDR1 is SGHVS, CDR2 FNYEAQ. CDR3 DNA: TGTGCCAGCAGCTCAAACCCCGATCAGCCCCAGCATTTT. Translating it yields CASSSNPDQPQHF. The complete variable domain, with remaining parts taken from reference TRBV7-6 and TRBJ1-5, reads GAGVSQSPRYKVTKRGQDVALRCDPISGHVSLYWYRQALGQGPEFLTYFNYEAQQDKSGLPNDRFSAERPEGSISTLTIQRTEQRDSAMYRCASSSNPDQPQHFGDGTRLSIL.

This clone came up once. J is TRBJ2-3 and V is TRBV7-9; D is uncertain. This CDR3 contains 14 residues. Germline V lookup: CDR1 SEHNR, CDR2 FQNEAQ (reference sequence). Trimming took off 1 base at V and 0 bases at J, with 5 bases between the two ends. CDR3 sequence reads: CASSLVSSTDTQYF. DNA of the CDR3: TGTGCCAGCAGCTTAGTGTCCAGCACAGATACGCAGTATTTT.

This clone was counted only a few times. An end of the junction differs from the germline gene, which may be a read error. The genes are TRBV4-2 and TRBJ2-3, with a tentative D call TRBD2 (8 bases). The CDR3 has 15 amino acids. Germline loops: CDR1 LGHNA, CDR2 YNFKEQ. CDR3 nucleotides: TGTGCCAGCAGGCAAGCGGGAGACAGGGCGGATACGCAGTATTTT. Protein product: CASRQAGDRADTQYF.

This CDR3 is CASSLGGQAKNIQYF. The CDR3 DNA reads TGTGCCAGCAGCCTGGGGGGCCAAGCCAAAAACATTCAGTACTTC. The V call is TRBV6-6, the J call TRBJ2-4, with D tentatively TRBD1 or TRBD2 (6 bases each). V shed 6 bases and J shed 0 bases, with 12 bases lying between them. Looked up from germline, CDR1 is MNHNY and CDR2 is SVGAGI (reference sequence). This CDR3 has 15 amino acids.

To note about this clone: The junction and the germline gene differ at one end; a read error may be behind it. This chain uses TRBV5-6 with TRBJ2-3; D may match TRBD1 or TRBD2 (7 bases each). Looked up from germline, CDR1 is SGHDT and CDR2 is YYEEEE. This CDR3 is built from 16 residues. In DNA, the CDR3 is TGTGCCAGCAGCTTGAGGGGAGGGGGCAGCATAGATACGCAGTATTTT. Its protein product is CASSLRGGGSIDTQYF.